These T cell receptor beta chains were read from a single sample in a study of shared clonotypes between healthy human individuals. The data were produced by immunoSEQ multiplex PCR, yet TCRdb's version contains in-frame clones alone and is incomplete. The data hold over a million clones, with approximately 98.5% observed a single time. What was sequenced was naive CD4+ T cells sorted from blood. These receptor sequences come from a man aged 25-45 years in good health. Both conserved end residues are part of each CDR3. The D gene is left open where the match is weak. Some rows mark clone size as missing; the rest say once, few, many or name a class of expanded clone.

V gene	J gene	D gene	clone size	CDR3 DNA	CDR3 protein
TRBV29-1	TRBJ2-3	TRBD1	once	TGCAGCGTCCCCCCCGGGACAGGGGCCGCCGTGGTCACAGATACGCAGTATTTT	CSVPPGTGAAVVTDTQYF
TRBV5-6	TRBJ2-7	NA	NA	TGTGCCAGCAGCTTGGTGGGGACACCCAACTACGAGCAGTACTTC	CASSLVGTPNYEQYF
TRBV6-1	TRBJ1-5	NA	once	TGTGCCAGCAGTGTTGGTAGCAATCAGCCCCAGCATTTT	CASSVGSNQPQHF
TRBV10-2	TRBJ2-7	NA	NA	TGCGCCAGCAGTGTCGGTTCAAAAGTAGGCGAGCAGTACTTC	CASSVGSKVGEQYF
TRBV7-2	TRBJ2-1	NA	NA	TGTGCCAGCAGCTCAGGGGACTGGAAGCAGTTCTTC	CASSSGDWKQFF
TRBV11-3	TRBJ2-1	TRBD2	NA	TGTGCCAGCAGCGCCCGCGGGTCTAGCGGGATTGGTGAGCAGTTCTTC	CASSARGSSGIGEQFF
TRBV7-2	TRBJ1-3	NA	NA	TGTGCCAGCAGCTTAAGTGGGACCCGCTCTGGAAACACCATATATTTT	CASSLSGTRSGNTIYF
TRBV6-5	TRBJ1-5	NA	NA	TGTGCCAGCAGATCTCGACCGAATCAGCCCCAGCATTTT	CASRSRPNQPQHF
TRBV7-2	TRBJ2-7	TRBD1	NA	TGTGCCAGCAGCTTTGGACCGGGACAGGGGTTTAAAGAGCAGTACTTC	CASSFGPGQGFKEQYF
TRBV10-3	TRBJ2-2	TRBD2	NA	TGTGCCACCGAGGGCGGGGGGCGTTTATCCGGGGAGCTGTTTTTT	CATEGGGRLSGELFF
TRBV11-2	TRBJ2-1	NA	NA	TGTGCCAGCAGCCGAGAGCGGGCCCTCTCCTACAATGAGCAGTTCTTC	CASSRERALSYNEQFF
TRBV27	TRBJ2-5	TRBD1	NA	TGTGCCAGCAGTTTACTCAGGGGGGAGACCCAGTACTTC	CASSLLRGETQYF
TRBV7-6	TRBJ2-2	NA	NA	TGTGCCAGCAGCTTAGATGGAGGGATAAACACCGGGGAGCTGTTTTTT	CASSLDGGINTGELFF
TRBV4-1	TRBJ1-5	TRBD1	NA	TGCGCCAGCAGCCGGGACAGCGGCAATCAGCCCCAGCATTTT	CASSRDSGNQPQHF
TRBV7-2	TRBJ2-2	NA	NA	TGTGCCAGCACCCGAAGCCCCCTCGGGGAGCTGTTTTTT	CASTRSPLGELFF
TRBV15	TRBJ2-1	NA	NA	TGTGCCACCAGCAGAGACAACTCGCTAGGTGAGCAGTTCTTC	CATSRDNSLGEQFF
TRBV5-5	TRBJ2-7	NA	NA	TGTGCCAGCAGCTTAACCGGGGCCCCCTCCTACGAGCAGTACTTC	CASSLTGAPSYEQYF
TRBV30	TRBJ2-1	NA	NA	TGTGCCTGGAGTGTAGGTGGGCCCTACAATGAGCAGTTCTTC	CAWSVGGPYNEQFF
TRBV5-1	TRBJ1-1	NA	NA	TGCGCCAGCAGCTTGGCCGGCAGGTTAACTGAAGCTTTCTTT	CASSLAGRLTEAFF
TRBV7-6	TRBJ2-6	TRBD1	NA	TGTGCCAGCAGCTTACAGGGGGACTCTGGGGCCAACGTCCTGACTTTC	CASSLQGDSGANVLTF
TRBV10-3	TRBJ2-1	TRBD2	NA	TGTGCCACAATAGCGGGAGGGCCGTCCTACAATGAGCAGTTCTTC	CATIAGGPSYNEQFF
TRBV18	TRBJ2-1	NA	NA	TGTGCCAGCTCACCGACCTCCTACAATGAGCAGTTCTTC	CASSPTSYNEQFF
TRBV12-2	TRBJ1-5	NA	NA	TGTGCAAGTCGCCAACCAGGGGGCCTCAATCAGCCCCAGCATTTT	CASRQPGGLNQPQHF
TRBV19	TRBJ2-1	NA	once	TGTGCCAGTAGTATAGCTTGGGACACGGTCTACAATGAGCAGTTCTTC	CASSIAWDTVYNEQFF
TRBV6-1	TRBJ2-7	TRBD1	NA	TGTGCCAGCAAGTCGGGACAGGGCTACGAGCAGTACTTC	CASKSGQGYEQYF
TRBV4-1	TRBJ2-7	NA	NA	TGCGCCAGCACCCGGGACTACGAGCAGTACTTC	CASTRDYEQYF
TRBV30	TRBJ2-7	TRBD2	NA	TGTGTATGTAGCGGGAGTTCCTACGAGCAGTACTTC	CVCSGSSYEQYF
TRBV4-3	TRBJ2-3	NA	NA	TGCGCCAGCAGCCAAGAGGAGAACCCCACAGATACGCAGTATTTT	CASSQEENPTDTQYF
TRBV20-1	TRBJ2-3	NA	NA	TGCAGTGCTAGAGGGGCAGTTACGCAGTATTTT	CSARGAVTQYF
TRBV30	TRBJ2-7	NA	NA	TGTGCCTGGAGTCAGGGGTCTTACGAGCAGTACTTC	CAWSQGSYEQYF
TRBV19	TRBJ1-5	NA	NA	TGTGCCAGTAGTATTCCCAGTAGAAATCAGCCCCAGCATTTT	CASSIPSRNQPQHF
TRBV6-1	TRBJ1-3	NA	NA	TGTGCCAGCAGTCGCCAGGGTTTGGGAAACACCATATATTTT	CASSRQGLGNTIYF
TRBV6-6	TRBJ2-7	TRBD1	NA	TGTGCCAGCAGTCCGCGGGACAGGGGGCGGTGGGAGCAGTACTTC	CASSPRDRGRWEQYF
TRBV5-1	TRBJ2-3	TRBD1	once	TGCGCCAGCAGCTGGGGGACAGACCTACTTACAGATACGCAGTATTTT	CASSWGTDLLTDTQYF
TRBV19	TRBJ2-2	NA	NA	TGTGCCAGTAGCAGACAGGGACTGCTCACCGGGGAGCTGTTTTTT	CASSRQGLLTGELFF